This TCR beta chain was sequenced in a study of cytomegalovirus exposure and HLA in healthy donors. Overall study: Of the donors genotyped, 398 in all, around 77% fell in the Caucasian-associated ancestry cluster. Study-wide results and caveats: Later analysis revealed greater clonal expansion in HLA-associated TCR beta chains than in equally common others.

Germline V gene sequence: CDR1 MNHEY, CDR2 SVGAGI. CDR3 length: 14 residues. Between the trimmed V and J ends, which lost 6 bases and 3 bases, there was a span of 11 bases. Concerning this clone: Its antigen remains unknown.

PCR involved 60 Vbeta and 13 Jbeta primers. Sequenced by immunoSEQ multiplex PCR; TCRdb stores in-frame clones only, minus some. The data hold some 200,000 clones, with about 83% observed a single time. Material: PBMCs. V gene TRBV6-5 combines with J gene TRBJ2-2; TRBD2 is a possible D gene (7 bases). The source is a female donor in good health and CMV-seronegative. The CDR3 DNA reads TGTGCCAGCAGGGGGGCGGGGGACACCGGGGAGCTGTTTTTT. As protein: CASRGAGDTGELFF.